The 6 T cell receptor beta chains below were found in one sample sequenced in a study of control samples from healthy donors and cancer patients. The repertoire was sequenced with immunoSEQ multiplex PCR; TCRdb's copy has only in-frame clones and lacks some. The table has about 51,000 clones, about four fifths seen once. Sequencing was carried out using blood. Receptor source: a man between 70 and 80 years old in good health.

This clone appeared a single time. The chain combines TRBV6-6 with TRBJ1-4; no clear D gene. The CDR3 is made up of 14 amino acids. With 10 bases removed from V and 8 bases from J, the gap between germline ends came to 20 bases. CDR1 is MNHNY and CDR2 is SVGAGI in the germline V gene (reference sequence). CDR3 sequence reads: CATKRDSGIEKLFF. In DNA, the CDR3 is TGTGCCACCAAACGAGATTCGGGGATAGAAAAACTGTTTTTT.

This chain joins TRBV28 and TRBJ2-7; D gene ambiguous. V dropped 3 bases and J dropped 3 bases, with 6 bases sitting between them. Germline CDR1 MDHEN, CDR2 SYDVKM. The length of the CDR3 is 12 residues. The CDR3 coding sequence is TGTGCCAGCAGTTTTCTTCTCTACGAGCAGTACTTC. Its protein is CASSFLLYEQYF.

This chain connects TRBV28 to TRBJ2-1; 11 bases align to TRBD2. Trimming at V came to 3 bases and at J to 7 bases, leaving 5 bases not matched to a gene. The CDR3 covers 15 residues. Germline V lookup: CDR1 MDHEN, CDR2 SYDVKM. For the CDR3, the DNA is TGTGCCAGCAGTTTTTCTAGCGGGAGGTTGAATGAGCAGTTCTTC. It codes for CASSFSSGRLNEQFF. Full variable domain (outside the CDR3, taken from reference TRBV28 and TRBJ2-1): DVKVTQSSRYLVKRTGEKVFLECVQDMDHENMFWYRQDPGLGLRLIYFSYDVKMKEKGDIPEGYSVSREKKERFSLILESASTNQTSMYLCASSFSSGRLNEQFFGPGTRLTVL.

J is TRBJ1-1 and V is TRBV20-1; 7 bases fit TRBD1. J was trimmed by 7 bases and V by 4 bases; bases with no gene match: 3. CDR1 is DFQATT and CDR2 is SNEGSKA in the germline V gene (reference sequence). This CDR3 is built from 11 residues. CDR3: CSAIGTVEAFF. The CDR3 DNA follows: TGCAGTGCTATTGGGACAGTTGAAGCTTTCTTT.

V is TRBV28 and J is TRBJ2-7; 8 bases agree with TRBD1. The junction had 13 bases not matched to a gene; V was cut back by 7 bases and J by 8 bases. Germline V gene sequence: CDR1 MDHEN, CDR2 SYDVKM. The CDR3 sequence is 14 residues long. Here the CDR3 DNA reads TGTGCCAGCATCCCAAACCGGGACAGGTACCAGCAGTACTTC. Its translation is CASIPNRDRYQQYF.

The chain links TRBV19 to TRBJ2-5, with 7 positions matching TRBD1. From germline, CDR1 is LNHDA and CDR2 SQIVND (reference sequence). This CDR3 contains 15 residues. Trimming at V came to 5 bases and at J to 4 bases, leaving 10 bases not matched to a gene. Written as DNA, the CDR3 is TGTGCCAGTAGTCCGGGACAGCTATGGGGAGAGACCCAGTACTTC. Translating it yields CASSPGQLWGETQYF.